The source of this TCR beta chain is a study of T cells in Graves' hyperthyroidism and ophthalmopathy. Study findings and constraints: Blood shared most expanded thyroid clonotypes above 0.001.

Comment on this clonotype: Its antigen is not known.

This CDR3 comprises 15 residues. J lost 7 bases, V lost 0 bases, and 9 bases had no gene match. CDR1 is GTSNPN and CDR2 is SVGIG in the germline V gene (reference sequence). Absent ophthalmopathy progression within 18 months defined stable Graves' hyperthyroidism. Uncontrolled infection, other autoimmune disease, pregnancy and lactation each barred patients from inclusion. Diagnoses used clinical symptoms, serum thyroxine and TRAb, thyroid ultrasound and orbital computed tomography. RNA transcripts served as the template for amplifying TCR beta CDR3 regions. RT-PCR in the first round (using the HTBI primer set) targeted the TCR CDR3. TCRdb fed the multiplex PCR reads into MiXCR, producing one record per CDR3 protein. The sample records about 560,000 distinct CDR3 sequences, around 14% being singletons.

The receptor's source is a woman in her twenties or thirties with Graves' hyperthyroidism. The V call is TRBV30, the J call TRBJ2-1, with TRBD2 identical over 7 bases. Material for sequencing was blood. This CDR3 is CAWSVGGGRGNEQFF. In nucleotides, the CDR3 is TGTGCCTGGAGTGTTGGTGGCGGGAGAGGTAATGAGCAGTTCTTC. The variable domain in full, with the rest retrieved from reference TRBV30 and TRBJ2-1, is SQTIHQWPATLVQPVGSPLSLECTVEGTSNPNLYWYRQAAGRGLQLLFYSVGIGQISSEVPQNLSASRPQDRQFILSSKKLLLSDSGFYLCAWSVGGGRGNEQFFGPGTRLTVL.